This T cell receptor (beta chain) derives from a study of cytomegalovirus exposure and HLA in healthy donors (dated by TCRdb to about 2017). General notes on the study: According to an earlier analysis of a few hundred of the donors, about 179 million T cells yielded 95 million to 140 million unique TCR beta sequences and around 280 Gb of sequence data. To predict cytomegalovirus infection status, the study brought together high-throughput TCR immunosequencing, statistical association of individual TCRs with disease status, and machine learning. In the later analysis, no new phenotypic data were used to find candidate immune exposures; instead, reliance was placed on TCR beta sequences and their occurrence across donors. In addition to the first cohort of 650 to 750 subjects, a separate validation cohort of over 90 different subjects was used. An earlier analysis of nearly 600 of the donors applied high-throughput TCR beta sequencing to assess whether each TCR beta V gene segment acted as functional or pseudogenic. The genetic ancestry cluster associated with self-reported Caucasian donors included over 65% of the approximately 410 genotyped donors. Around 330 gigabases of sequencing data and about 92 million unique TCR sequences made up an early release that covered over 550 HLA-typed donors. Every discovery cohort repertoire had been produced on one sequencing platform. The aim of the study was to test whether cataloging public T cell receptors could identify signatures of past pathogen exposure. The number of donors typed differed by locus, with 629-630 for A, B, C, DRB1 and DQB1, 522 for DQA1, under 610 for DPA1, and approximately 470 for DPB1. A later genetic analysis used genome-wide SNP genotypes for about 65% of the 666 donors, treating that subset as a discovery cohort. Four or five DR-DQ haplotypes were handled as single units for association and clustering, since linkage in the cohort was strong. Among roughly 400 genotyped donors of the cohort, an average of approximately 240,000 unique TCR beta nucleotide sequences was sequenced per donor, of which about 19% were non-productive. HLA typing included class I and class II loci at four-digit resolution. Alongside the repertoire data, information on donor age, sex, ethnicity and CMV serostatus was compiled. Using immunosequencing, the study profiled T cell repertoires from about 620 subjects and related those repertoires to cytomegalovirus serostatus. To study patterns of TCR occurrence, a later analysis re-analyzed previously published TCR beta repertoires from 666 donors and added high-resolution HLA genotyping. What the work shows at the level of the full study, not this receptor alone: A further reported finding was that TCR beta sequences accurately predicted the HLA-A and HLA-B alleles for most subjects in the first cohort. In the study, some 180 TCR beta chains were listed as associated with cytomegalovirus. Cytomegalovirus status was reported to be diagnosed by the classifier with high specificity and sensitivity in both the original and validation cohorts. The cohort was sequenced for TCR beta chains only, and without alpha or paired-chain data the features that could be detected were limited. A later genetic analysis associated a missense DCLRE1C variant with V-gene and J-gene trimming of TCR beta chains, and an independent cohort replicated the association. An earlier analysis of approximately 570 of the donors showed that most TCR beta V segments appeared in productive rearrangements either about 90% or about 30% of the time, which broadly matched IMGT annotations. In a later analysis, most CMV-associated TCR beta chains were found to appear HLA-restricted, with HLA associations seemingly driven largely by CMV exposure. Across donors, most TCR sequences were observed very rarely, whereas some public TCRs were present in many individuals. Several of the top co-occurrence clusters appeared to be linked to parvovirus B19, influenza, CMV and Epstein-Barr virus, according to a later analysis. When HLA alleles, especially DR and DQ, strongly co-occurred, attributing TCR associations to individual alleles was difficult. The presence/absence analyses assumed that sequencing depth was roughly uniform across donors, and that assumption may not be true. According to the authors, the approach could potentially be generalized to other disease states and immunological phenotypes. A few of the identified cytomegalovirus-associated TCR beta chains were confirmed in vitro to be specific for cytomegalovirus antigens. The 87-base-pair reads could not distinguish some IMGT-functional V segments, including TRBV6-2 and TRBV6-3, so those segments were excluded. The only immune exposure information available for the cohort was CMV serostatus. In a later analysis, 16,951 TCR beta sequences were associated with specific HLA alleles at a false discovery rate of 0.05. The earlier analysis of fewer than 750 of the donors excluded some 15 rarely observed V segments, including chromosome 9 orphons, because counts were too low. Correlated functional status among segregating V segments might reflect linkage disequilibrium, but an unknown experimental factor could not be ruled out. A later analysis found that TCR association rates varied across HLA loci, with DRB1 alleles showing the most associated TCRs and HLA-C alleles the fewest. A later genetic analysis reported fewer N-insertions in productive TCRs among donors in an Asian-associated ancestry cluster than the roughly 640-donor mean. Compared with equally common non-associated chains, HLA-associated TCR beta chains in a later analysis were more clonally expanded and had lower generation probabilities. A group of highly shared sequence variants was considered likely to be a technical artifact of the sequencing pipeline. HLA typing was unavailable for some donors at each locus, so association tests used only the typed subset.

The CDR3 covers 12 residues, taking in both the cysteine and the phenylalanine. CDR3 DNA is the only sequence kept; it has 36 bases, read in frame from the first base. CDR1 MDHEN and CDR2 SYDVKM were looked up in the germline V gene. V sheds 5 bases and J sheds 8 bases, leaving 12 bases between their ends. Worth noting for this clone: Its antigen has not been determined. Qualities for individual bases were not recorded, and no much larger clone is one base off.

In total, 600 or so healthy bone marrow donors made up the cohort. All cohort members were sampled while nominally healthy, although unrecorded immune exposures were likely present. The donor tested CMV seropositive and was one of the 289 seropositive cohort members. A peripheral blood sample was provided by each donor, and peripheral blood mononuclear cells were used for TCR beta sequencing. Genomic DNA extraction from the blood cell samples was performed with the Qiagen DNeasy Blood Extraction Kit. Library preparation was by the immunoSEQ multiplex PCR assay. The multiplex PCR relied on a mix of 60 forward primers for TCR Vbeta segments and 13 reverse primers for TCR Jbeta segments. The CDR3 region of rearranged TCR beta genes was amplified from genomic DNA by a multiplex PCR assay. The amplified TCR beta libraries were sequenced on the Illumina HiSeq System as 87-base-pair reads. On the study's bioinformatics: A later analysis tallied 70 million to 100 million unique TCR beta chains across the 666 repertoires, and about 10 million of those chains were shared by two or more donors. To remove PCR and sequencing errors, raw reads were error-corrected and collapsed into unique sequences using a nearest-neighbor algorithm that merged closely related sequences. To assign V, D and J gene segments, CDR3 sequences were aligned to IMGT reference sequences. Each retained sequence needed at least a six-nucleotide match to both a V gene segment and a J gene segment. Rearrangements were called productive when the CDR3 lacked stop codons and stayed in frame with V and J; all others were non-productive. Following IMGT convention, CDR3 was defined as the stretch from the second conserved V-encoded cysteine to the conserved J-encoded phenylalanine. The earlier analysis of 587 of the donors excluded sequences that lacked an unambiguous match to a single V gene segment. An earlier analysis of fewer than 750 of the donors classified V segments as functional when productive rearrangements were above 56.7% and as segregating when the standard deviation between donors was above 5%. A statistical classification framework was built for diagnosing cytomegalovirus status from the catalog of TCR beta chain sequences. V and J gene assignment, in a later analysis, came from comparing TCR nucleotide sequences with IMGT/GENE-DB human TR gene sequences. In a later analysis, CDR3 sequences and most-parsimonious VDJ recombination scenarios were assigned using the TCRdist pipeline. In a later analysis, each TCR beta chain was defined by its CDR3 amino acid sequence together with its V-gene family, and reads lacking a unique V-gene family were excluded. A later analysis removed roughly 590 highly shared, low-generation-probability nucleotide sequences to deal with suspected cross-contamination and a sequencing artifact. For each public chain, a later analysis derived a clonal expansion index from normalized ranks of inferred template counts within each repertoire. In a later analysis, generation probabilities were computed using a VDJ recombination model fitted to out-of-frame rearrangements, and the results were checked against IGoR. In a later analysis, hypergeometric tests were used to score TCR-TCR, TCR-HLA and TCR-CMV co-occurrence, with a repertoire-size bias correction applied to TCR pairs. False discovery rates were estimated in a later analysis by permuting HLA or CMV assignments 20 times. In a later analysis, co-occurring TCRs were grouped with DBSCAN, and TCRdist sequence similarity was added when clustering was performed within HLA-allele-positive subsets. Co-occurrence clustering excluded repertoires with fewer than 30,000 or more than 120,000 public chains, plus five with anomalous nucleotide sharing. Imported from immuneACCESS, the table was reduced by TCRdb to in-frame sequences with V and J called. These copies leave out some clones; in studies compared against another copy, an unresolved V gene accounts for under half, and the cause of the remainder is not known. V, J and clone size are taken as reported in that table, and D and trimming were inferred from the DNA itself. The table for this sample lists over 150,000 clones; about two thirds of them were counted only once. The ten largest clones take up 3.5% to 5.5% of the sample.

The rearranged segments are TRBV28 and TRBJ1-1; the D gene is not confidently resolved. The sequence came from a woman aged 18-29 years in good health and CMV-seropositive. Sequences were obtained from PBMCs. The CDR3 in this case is CASSTWPPEAFF. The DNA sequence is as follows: TGTGCCAGCAGTACCTGGCCCCCAGAAGCTTTCTTT. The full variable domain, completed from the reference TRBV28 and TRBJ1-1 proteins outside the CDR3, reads DVKVTQSSRYLVKRTGEKVFLECVQDMDHENMFWYRQDPGLGLRLIYFSYDVKMKEKGDIPEGYSVSREKKERFSLILESASTNQTSMYLCASSTWPPEAFFGQGTRLTVV.